This T cell receptor (beta chain) appears in the sequencing data of a study of T-cell reconstitution after alpha-beta-depleted transplantation in children. Preparing the TCRbeta library involved the use of unique molecular identifiers. TCRdb itself ran the PCR reads through MiXCR, one entry per CDR3 protein. In the table there are 500,000 or so distinct CDR3 sequences, approximately 32% of which are singletons. The CDR3 length is 15 residues. With 1 base removed from V and 7 bases from J, the gap between germline ends came to 13 bases. The specimen comprised PBMCs from the stem cell graft donor, sampled from the stem cell graft. The genes are TRBV12-3 or TRBV12-4 and TRBJ1-4; D perhaps matches TRBD1 (6 bases). The clonotype originates from a human donor who donated a stem cell graft to a child with aplastic anemia. The CDR3 region has the DNA TGTGCCAGCAGTTTAGTACAGGGCGGGGGTGAAAAACTGTTTTTT. Amino acid sequence: CASSLVQGGGEKLFF.